This T cell receptor (beta chain) was sequenced during a study of T cell responses to AZD1222 COVID-19 vaccine. Sequencing used immunoSEQ multiplex PCR; TCRdb keeps in-frame clones, though not all of them. The sample lists 150,000 or so clones, 86% occurring once. This CDR3 is built from 14 residues. V gave up 4 bases and J gave up 10 bases; unmatched junction bases: 10. The germline gives CDR1 LGHDT, CDR2 YNNKEL (reference sequence). The TCR was taken from an adult in good health. This sample comprised peripheral blood, obtained on day 0 of MenACWY control vaccination. V gene TRBV3-1 (or the pseudogene TRBV3-2) combines with J gene TRBJ1-1, with 9 bases lining up with TRBD1. The CDR3 coding sequence is TGTGCCAGCAGCCCTTACACCGGGACAGGGATAGCTTTCTTT. This codes for CASSPYTGTGIAFF.